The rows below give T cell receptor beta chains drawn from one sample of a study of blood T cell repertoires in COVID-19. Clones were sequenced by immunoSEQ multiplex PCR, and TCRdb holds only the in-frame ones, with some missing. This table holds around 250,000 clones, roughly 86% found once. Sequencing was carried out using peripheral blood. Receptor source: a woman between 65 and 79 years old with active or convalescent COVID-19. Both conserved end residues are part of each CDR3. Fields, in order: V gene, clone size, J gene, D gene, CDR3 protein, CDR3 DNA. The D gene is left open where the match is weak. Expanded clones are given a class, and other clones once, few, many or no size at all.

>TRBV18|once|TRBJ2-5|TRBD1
CASSPTGVWETQYF
TGTGCCAGCTCACCAACAGGGGTGTGGGAGACCCAGTACTTC
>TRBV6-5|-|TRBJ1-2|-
CASRVGGAAPGGYTF
TGTGCCAGCAGAGTAGGGGGGGCTGCTCCGGGAGGCTACACCTTC
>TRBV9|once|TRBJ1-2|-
CASGGTRTNYGYTF
TGTGCCAGCGGGGGGACGAGAACTAACTATGGCTACACCTTC
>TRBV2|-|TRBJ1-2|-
CASSEDINLNYGYTF
TGTGCCAGCAGTGAAGACATAAATCTTAACTATGGCTACACCTTC
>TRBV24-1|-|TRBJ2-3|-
CATSDRQGSSGDTQYF
TGTGCCACCAGTGATCGACAGGGGTCTAGCGGAGATACGCAGTATTTT
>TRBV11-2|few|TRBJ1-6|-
CASSLSAQGYSPLHF
TGTGCCAGCAGCTTATCAGCCCAGGGATATTCACCCCTCCACTTT
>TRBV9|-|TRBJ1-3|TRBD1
CASSVAGGGNTIYF
TGTGCCAGCAGCGTAGCAGGGGGTGGAAACACCATATATTTT
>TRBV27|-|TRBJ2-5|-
CASSPTLRGETQYF
TGTGCCAGCAGTCCAACCCTTAGAGGAGAGACCCAGTACTTC
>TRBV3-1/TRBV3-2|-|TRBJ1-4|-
CASSVPGIGDEKLFF
TGTGCCAGCAGCGTTCCGGGAATCGGGGATGAAAAACTGTTTTTT
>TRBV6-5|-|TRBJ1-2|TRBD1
CASSSPTGGFYGYTF
TGTGCCAGCAGTTCCCCGACAGGGGGGTTCTATGGCTACACCTTC
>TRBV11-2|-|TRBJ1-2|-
CASSRGDAVGYTF
TGTGCCAGCAGTCGGGGGGACGCCGTTGGCTACACCTTC
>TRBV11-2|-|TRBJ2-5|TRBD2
CASSFSGGKTLETQYF
TGTGCCAGCAGCTTTAGCGGGGGGAAAACTCTGGAGACCCAGTACTTC
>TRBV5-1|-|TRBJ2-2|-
CASSSGARGLTWNTGELFF
TGCGCCAGCAGCTCGGGCGCGAGAGGGTTGACGTGGAACACCGGGGAGCTGTTTTTT
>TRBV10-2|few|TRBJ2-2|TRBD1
CASSPGQVYTGELFF
TGCGCCAGCAGTCCGGGACAGGTATACACCGGGGAGCTGTTTTTT